These T cell receptor beta chains were read from a single sample in a study of T cell responses to AZD1222 COVID-19 vaccine. Profiling relied on immunoSEQ multiplex PCR, and the TCRdb table lists in-frame clones only, not all of them. The sample includes approximately 220,000 clones, approximately 94% seen only once; the top ten take roughly 1%. The sequencing here drew on peripheral blood, taken on day 0 of MenACWY control vaccination. The origin of the receptors is an adult in good health. CDR3s leave out the opening cysteine and the closing phenylalanine or tryptophan.

j_call v_call cdr3_length cdr3_aa
TRBJ2-4 TRBV5-4 12 ASSRQGDKNIQY
TRBJ1-2 TRBV3-1/TRBV3-2 12 ASRDLQGNYGYT
TRBJ2-2 TRBV12-3/TRBV12-4 11 ASREQGVGELF
TRBJ1-2 TRBV19 12 ASSSSQGNYGYT
TRBJ2-1 TRBV18 11 ASSSGQGNEQF
TRBJ2-2 TRBV3-1/TRBV3-2 19 ASSQEELGGGVGTNTGELF
TRBJ1-3 TRBV10-3 12 AISRDSSGNTIY
TRBJ2-2 TRBV19 13 ASSMVQGAAGELF
TRBJ2-7 TRBV12-2 14 ASRLGGTRSSYEQY
TRBJ1-2 TRBV19 11 ASSIGTLRGYT
TRBJ2-3 TRBV6-1 13 ASSEARSVTDTQY
TRBJ1-2 TRBV20-1 9 SARGGYGYT
TRBJ1-4 TRBV18 14 ASSPRQGTGNEKLF
TRBJ2-7 TRBV11-2 12 ASSFGTGPYEQY
TRBJ2-1 TRBV7-9 14 ASSLTGTRFYNEQF
TRBJ1-1 TRBV18 14 ASSPLWRIVNTEAF
TRBJ1-5 TRBV6-5 13 ASSSGAKSNQPQH
TRBJ1-1 TRBV5-1 12 ASSRQISNTEAF
TRBJ2-3 TRBV5-6 13 ASSPPGAMADTQY
TRBJ2-7 TRBV13 14 ASSSELGSGTYEQY
TRBJ1-2 TRBV4-2 21 ASSQDRPVGRGQTELSNYGYT
TRBJ1-1 TRBV5-1 11 ASSWTGVTEAF
TRBJ1-1 TRBV6-1 14 ASSETGAPLNTEAF
TRBJ2-1 TRBV7-8 12 ASSKPGQKDEQF
TRBJ1-4 TRBV4-1 13 ASSQPGRGTEKLF
TRBJ2-7 TRBV6-6 14 ASSYDPFSGSYEQY
TRBJ2-1 TRBV9 13 ASSVADGSYNEQF
TRBJ1-2 TRBV19 10 ASSIPGFGYT
TRBJ1-2 TRBV4-1 11 ASSLSTGGGYT
TRBJ1-2 TRBV12-3/TRBV12-4 10 ASSLEGVGYT
TRBJ1-5 TRBV7-9 10 ASSFRDQPQH
TRBJ1-4 TRBV19 13 ASSMPGATNEKLF
TRBJ2-3 TRBV3-1/TRBV3-2 11 ASSPTGTDTQY
TRBJ1-1 TRBV19 14 ASSTWTGAKETEAF
TRBJ2-1 TRBV30 12 AWSVRLSYNEQF
TRBJ1-5 TRBV19 13 ASSPTGTSNQPQH
TRBJ1-3 TRBV7-6 13 ASSLGAWSGNTIY
TRBJ1-5 TRBV27 13 ATKLGGNSNQPQH
TRBJ1-1 TRBV5-6 10 ASHGQGARAF
TRBJ2-7 TRBV27 15 ASSLSPSTSGGVEQY
TRBJ1-1 TRBV28 15 ASSFGGRGRFGTEAF
TRBJ2-1 TRBV3-1/TRBV3-2 15 ASSQGDFQSSYNEQF
TRBJ1-3 TRBV2 13 ASRKDRGDGNTIY
TRBJ2-1 TRBV19 13 ASSIYPSGYNEQF
TRBJ2-3 TRBV3-1/TRBV3-2 14 ASSARTSGALDTQY
TRBJ2-7 TRBV5-4 10 ASSFPRDEQY
TRBJ2-7 TRBV12-3/TRBV12-4 9 ASSPLYEQY
TRBJ1-1 TRBV11-3 13 ASSPGDGMNTEAF
TRBJ2-1 TRBV2 13 ASSVGPLSYNEQF
TRBJ2-6 TRBV19 15 ASSRRGGDSGANVLT
TRBJ2-1 TRBV5-4 13 ASSLGGSSYNEQF
TRBJ2-7 TRBV5-5 12 ASSPTGTGYEQY
TRBJ1-4 TRBV7-9 12 ASSLGAGDEKLF
TRBJ2-2 TRBV19 14 ASSTIAPGFTGELF